The rows below give T cell receptor beta chains drawn from one sample of a study of blood T cells in healthy people across ages. TCRdb called the 5' RACE reads again in MiXCR, with one record for every CDR3 protein. The sample consists of some 1.5 million distinct CDR3 sequences, 28% of them appearing once. The sequenced sample consisted of blood. Source of these receptors: a woman aged 25-40 years in good health. Each CDR3 is given with its conserved first and last residue. Fields, in order: V gene, J gene, D gene, clone size, CDR3 DNA, CDR3 protein. A D gene is named only where the DNA matches it firmly. Clone sizes are given selectively: once, few, many, or a class where the clone is expanded.

v_call: TRBV19
j_call: TRBJ2-1
d_call: TRBD2
clone_size: many
cdr3_nt: TGTGCCAGTACCGCTAGCGGGGTATCCTACAATGAGCAGTTCTTC
cdr3_aa: CASTASGVSYNEQFF

v_call: TRBV29-1
j_call: TRBJ2-7
d_call: .
clone_size: many
cdr3_nt: TGCAGCGTTGACGCGGGACAGACCAACTACGAGCAGTACTTC
cdr3_aa: CSVDAGQTNYEQYF

v_call: TRBV15
j_call: TRBJ2-1
d_call: .
clone_size: few
cdr3_nt: TGTGCCACCAGCAGAGAAACAGGGCTGGGATACAATGAGCAGTTCTTC
cdr3_aa: CATSRETGLGYNEQFF

v_call: TRBV29-1
j_call: TRBJ1-1
d_call: TRBD1
clone_size: few
cdr3_nt: TGCAGCGTTGGAATGGGACAGGGCACTTTCTTT
cdr3_aa: CSVGMGQGTFF

v_call: TRBV7-2
j_call: TRBJ2-2
d_call: .
clone_size: .
cdr3_nt: TGTGCCAGCAGCCAGGGGGAGACTAGTGGCACCGGGGAGCTGTTTTTT
cdr3_aa: CASSQGETSGTGELFF

v_call: TRBV20-1
j_call: TRBJ2-5
d_call: .
clone_size: few
cdr3_nt: TGCAGTGGCCGGGACACCCAAGAGACCCAGTACTTC
cdr3_aa: CSGRDTQETQYF

v_call: TRBV20-1
j_call: TRBJ1-2
d_call: .
clone_size: .
cdr3_nt: TGCAGTGCTAGTCTCCAGGGGCCCAACTATGGCTACACCTTC
cdr3_aa: CSASLQGPNYGYTF

v_call: TRBV5-1
j_call: TRBJ2-7
d_call: .
clone_size: few
cdr3_nt: TGCGCCAGCAGCTTGGCCTCGGATCCCTACGAGCAGTACTTC
cdr3_aa: CASSLASDPYEQYF

v_call: TRBV12-3/TRBV12-4
j_call: TRBJ2-7
d_call: .
clone_size: .
cdr3_nt: TGTGCCAGCAGTATAAGGACGGGGTACTACGAGCAGTACTTC
cdr3_aa: CASSIRTGYYEQYF

v_call: TRBV7-9
j_call: TRBJ2-7
d_call: .
clone_size: many
cdr3_nt: TGTGCCAGCAGCAATTTTGGGGTCCACGAGCAGTACTTC
cdr3_aa: CASSNFGVHEQYF

v_call: TRBV3-1
j_call: TRBJ2-7
d_call: TRBD1
clone_size: .
cdr3_nt: TGTGCCAGCAGCCAATTTCCGGGGACAGCGCCATACGAGCAGTACTTC
cdr3_aa: CASSQFPGTAPYEQYF

v_call: TRBV7-3
j_call: TRBJ2-1
d_call: .
clone_size: few
cdr3_nt: TGTGCCAGCAGCTCAGAAGGGGCGGCGGGGCAGTTCTTC
cdr3_aa: CASSSEGAAGQFF

v_call: TRBV6-2/TRBV6-3
j_call: TRBJ2-2
d_call: .
clone_size: few
cdr3_nt: TGTGCCAGCAGGCTTGGCGGCGGGGAGCTGTTTTTT
cdr3_aa: CASRLGGGELFF

v_call: TRBV24-1
j_call: TRBJ2-2
d_call: .
clone_size: .
cdr3_nt: TGTGCCACCAGTGCGCTTACCGGGGAGCTGTTTTTT
cdr3_aa: CATSALTGELFF

v_call: TRBV28
j_call: TRBJ2-7
d_call: TRBD1
clone_size: .
cdr3_nt: TGTGCCAGCAGTTCCCCGGGACAGGGGAGATCCTACGAGCAGTACTTC
cdr3_aa: CASSSPGQGRSYEQYF

v_call: TRBV29-1
j_call: TRBJ2-1
d_call: .
clone_size: .
cdr3_nt: TGCAGCGTAGGGCTGGCTAGCCGCTACCCGGATGAGCAGTTCTTC
cdr3_aa: CSVGLASRYPDEQFF

v_call: TRBV6-1
j_call: TRBJ2-3
d_call: TRBD2
clone_size: few
cdr3_nt: TGTGCCAGCAGCCTTACCCCTACTAGCGGGGGAGGAGATACGCAGTATTTT
cdr3_aa: CASSLTPTSGGGDTQYF

v_call: TRBV29-1
j_call: TRBJ2-7
d_call: .
clone_size: many
cdr3_nt: TGCAGCGTTGGGAAGGGTTGGGGCGACGAGCAGTACTTC
cdr3_aa: CSVGKGWGDEQYF

v_call: TRBV6-6
j_call: TRBJ2-3
d_call: .
clone_size: few
cdr3_nt: TGTGCCAGCAGTTACTCGAGGGGGACAACAATCCCAGATACGCAGTATTTT
cdr3_aa: CASSYSRGTTIPDTQYF

v_call: TRBV3-1
j_call: TRBJ2-3
d_call: TRBD2
clone_size: .
cdr3_nt: TGTGCCAGCAGCCTGACTCGGACTAGCGGGGGGGGCACAGGTACGCAGTATTTT
cdr3_aa: CASSLTRTSGGGTGTQYF

v_call: TRBV9
j_call: TRBJ2-3
d_call: .
clone_size: .
cdr3_nt: TGTGCCAGCAGCGCCACGACCTACATCACAGATACGCAGTATTTT
cdr3_aa: CASSATTYITDTQYF

v_call: TRBV20-1
j_call: TRBJ2-6
d_call: TRBD1
clone_size: .
cdr3_nt: TGCAGTGCTTTTCAGGGGGCTGGGGCCAACGTCCTGACTTTC
cdr3_aa: CSAFQGAGANVLTF

v_call: TRBV12-3/TRBV12-4
j_call: TRBJ2-5
d_call: .
clone_size: many
cdr3_nt: TGTGCCAGCAGTCTAAAGCCCGAGCAAGAGACCCAGTACTTC
cdr3_aa: CASSLKPEQETQYF

v_call: TRBV29-1
j_call: TRBJ1-4
d_call: .
clone_size: .
cdr3_nt: TGCAGCGTTGAATTGGGTACAGGCCTTGTAGGGAAACTGTTTTTT
cdr3_aa: CSVELGTGLVGKLFF

v_call: TRBV3-1
j_call: TRBJ2-7
d_call: .
clone_size: .
cdr3_nt: TGTGCCAGCAGCCAAGATGGGGACTTCTCCTACGAGCAGTACTTC
cdr3_aa: CASSQDGDFSYEQYF

v_call: TRBV12-3/TRBV12-4
j_call: TRBJ2-3
d_call: .
clone_size: .
cdr3_nt: TGTGCCAGCAGGAGTCTGGGGGAGGGCACAGATACGCAGTATTTT
cdr3_aa: CASRSLGEGTDTQYF

v_call: TRBV28
j_call: TRBJ2-1
d_call: .
clone_size: many
cdr3_nt: TGTGCCAGCAGTTTCAGGGCCGAGCAGTTCTTC
cdr3_aa: CASSFRAEQFF

v_call: TRBV20-1
j_call: TRBJ2-7
d_call: .
clone_size: many
cdr3_nt: TGCAGTGCTTCCGACAGGCGGGAGTTCTACGAGCAGTACTTC
cdr3_aa: CSASDRREFYEQYF

v_call: TRBV5-1
j_call: TRBJ2-7
d_call: TRBD1
clone_size: many
cdr3_nt: TGCGCCAGCAGAGGGACAGGGCTAGTCAACGAGCAGTACTTC
cdr3_aa: CASRGTGLVNEQYF

v_call: TRBV18
j_call: TRBJ1-2
d_call: .
clone_size: .
cdr3_nt: TGTGCCAGCTCACCACCTCCGGGGACGGTACTTACCTATGGCTACACCTTC
cdr3_aa: CASSPPPGTVLTYGYTF

v_call: TRBV7-9
j_call: TRBJ1-2
d_call: TRBD1
clone_size: few
cdr3_nt: TGTGCCAGCAGCCCGAGTACAGGGGTTGGCTACACCTTC
cdr3_aa: CASSPSTGVGYTF

v_call: TRBV10-3
j_call: TRBJ2-7
d_call: TRBD2
clone_size: .
cdr3_nt: TGTGCCATCAGTGAGTCGATCTTAGGTAGCGGGGGGACCTACGAGCAGTACTTC
cdr3_aa: CAISESILGSGGTYEQYF

v_call: TRBV20-1
j_call: TRBJ1-1
d_call: .
clone_size: .
cdr3_nt: TGCAGTGCTCTGAGGACGAGGAACACTGAAGCTTTCTTT
cdr3_aa: CSALRTRNTEAFF

v_call: TRBV7-6
j_call: TRBJ2-5
d_call: TRBD1
clone_size: .
cdr3_nt: TGTGCCAGCAGCTTAGCAGGGGGAGCAGGGGGTAAAGAGACCCAGTACTTC
cdr3_aa: CASSLAGGAGGKETQYF

v_call: TRBV5-1
j_call: TRBJ2-1
d_call: TRBD2
clone_size: .
cdr3_nt: TGCGCCAGCAGCTCTGCTCGGGAGGGCAGGGTCAATGAGCAGTTCTTC
cdr3_aa: CASSSAREGRVNEQFF

v_call: TRBV28
j_call: TRBJ2-7
d_call: .
clone_size: many
cdr3_nt: TGTGCCAGCAGTTTCCCGAGACAGCTCCCCGAGGGGTCCTACGAGCAGTACTTC
cdr3_aa: CASSFPRQLPEGSYEQYF

v_call: TRBV4-1
j_call: TRBJ2-1
d_call: .
clone_size: few
cdr3_nt: TGCGCCAGCAGCCAATTCCCTAGCGACATTCCCAGGCAGTTCTTC
cdr3_aa: CASSQFPSDIPRQFF

v_call: TRBV7-9
j_call: TRBJ2-1
d_call: TRBD2
clone_size: few
cdr3_nt: TGTGCCAGCATCTCGGGACTACTCTACAATGAGCAGTTCTTC
cdr3_aa: CASISGLLYNEQFF

v_call: TRBV20-1
j_call: TRBJ2-1
d_call: TRBD2
clone_size: .
cdr3_nt: TGCAGTGCTAGCCTAGCGGGAGGGCCCTTGTCTGATGAGCAGTTCTTC
cdr3_aa: CSASLAGGPLSDEQFF

v_call: TRBV19
j_call: TRBJ1-2
d_call: .
clone_size: .
cdr3_nt: TGTGCCAGTAGTGTCGACGGTGATAACTATGGCTACACCTTC
cdr3_aa: CASSVDGDNYGYTF

v_call: TRBV29-1
j_call: TRBJ2-3
d_call: .
clone_size: .
cdr3_nt: TGCAGCGTTGGCTCTGCGGGGTACACAGATACGCAGTATTTT
cdr3_aa: CSVGSAGYTDTQYF

v_call: TRBV29-1
j_call: TRBJ2-1
d_call: TRBD2
clone_size: few
cdr3_nt: TGCAGCGTTGCCCGGACTAGCGACAATGAGCGGTTCTTC
cdr3_aa: CSVARTSDNERFF

v_call: TRBV3-1
j_call: TRBJ2-7
d_call: .
clone_size: .
cdr3_nt: TGTGCCAGCAGCCAAGATAGAAGAGGCCAATACGAGCAGTACTTC
cdr3_aa: CASSQDRRGQYEQYF